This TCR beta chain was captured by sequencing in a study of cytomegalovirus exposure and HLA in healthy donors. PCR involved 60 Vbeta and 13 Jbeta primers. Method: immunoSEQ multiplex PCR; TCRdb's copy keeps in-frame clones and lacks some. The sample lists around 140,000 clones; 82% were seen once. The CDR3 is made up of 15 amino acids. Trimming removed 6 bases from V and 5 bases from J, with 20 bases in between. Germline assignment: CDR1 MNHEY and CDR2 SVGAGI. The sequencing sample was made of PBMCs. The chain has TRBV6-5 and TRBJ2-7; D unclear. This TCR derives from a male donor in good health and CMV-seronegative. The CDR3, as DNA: TGTGCCAGCAGCCCGGAAGGCCGGGTATTCCACGAGCAGTACTTC. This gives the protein CASSPEGRVFHEQYF.